These 10 T cell receptor beta chains share one sample of origin, sequenced in a study of cytomegalovirus exposure and HLA in healthy donors. Data came from immunoSEQ multiplex PCR; TCRdb stores just in-frame clones and leaves some out. This table holds more than 140,000 clones, 85% to 90% found once. Input material: PBMCs. The receptors were gathered from a woman aged 18-29 years in good health and CMV-seropositive.

This clone was found once. The chain joins TRBV10-3 to TRBJ1-1; no definite D call. CDR3 size: 16 residues. V shed 0 bases and J shed 0 bases, with 11 bases lying between them. The germline V gene has CDR1 ENHRY and CDR2 SYGVKD. The CDR3 spells CAISESATPMNTEAFF. CDR3 bases: TGTGCCATCAGTGAGTCCGCGACACCCATGAACACTGAAGCTTTCTTT.

This clone was picked up a small number of times. V usage is TRBV7-8 and J usage is TRBJ2-7; the match to TRBD1 covers 7 bases. The V gene end was trimmed by 5 bases and the J gene end by 5 bases; junction bases not matched to a gene: 6. Germline loops: CDR1 SGHVS, CDR2 FQNEAQ. This CDR3 is built from 13 residues. The CDR3: CASSTYQGDEQYF. For the CDR3, the DNA is TGTGCCAGCAGCACGTACCAGGGGGACGAGCAGTACTTC. Variable domain in full (rest from reference TRBV7-8 and TRBJ2-7): GAGVSQSPRYKVAKRGQDVALRCDPISGHVSLFWYQQALGQGPEFLTYFQNEAQLDKSGLPSDRFFAERPEGSVSTLKIQRTQQEDSAVYLCASSTYQGDEQYFGPGTRLTVT.

The chain recombines TRBV27 with TRBJ1-4; 12 positions agree with TRBD1. This CDR3 contains 22 residues. Trimming at V came to 4 bases and at J to 3 bases, leaving 21 bases not matched to a gene. Per germline, CDR1 MNHEY and CDR2 SMNVEV (reference sequence). The CDR3: CASSSLSPLVRDRGQSNEKLFF. The CDR3 DNA is TGTGCCAGCAGTTCATTATCCCCCCTCGTCCGGGACAGGGGGCAGTCTAATGAAAAACTGTTTTTT.

The chain carries TRBV6-5 and TRBJ2-5; 9 nucleotides agree with TRBD2. This CDR3 is built from 15 residues. V lost 4 bases to trimming and J lost 2 bases; unmatched junction nucleotides: 5. The germline CDR1 and CDR2 sequences are MNHEY and SVGAGI. The DNA for the CDR3 is TGTGCCAGCAGTTCAGGACTAGCGCATCAAGAGACCCAGTACTTC. This translates into CASSSGLAHQETQYF.

This chain uses TRBV19 with TRBJ2-2, with 7 nucleotides matching TRBD2. The CDR3 consists of 16 residues. Germline CDR1 is LNHDA and CDR2 is SQIVND (reference sequence). The J segment lost 5 bases and the V segment lost 11 bases, leaving 17 bases of the junction unmatched. CDR3 bases: TGTGCCGTTTCGAGCGCGGGGGAGGGACGAACCGGGGAGCTGTTTTTT. Amino acid sequence: CAVSSAGEGRTGELFF.

The chain combines TRBV11-3 with TRBJ2-1; a possible D gene is TRBD2 (5 bases). CDR1 is SGHNT and CDR2 is YENEEA in the germline V gene. The CDR3 loop spans 13 amino acids. V lost 0 bases and J 8 bases, leaving 8 bases between the germline ends. CDR3 sequence reads: CASSLDPEDEQFF. The CDR3 DNA reads as TGTGCCAGCAGCTTAGACCCGGAGGATGAGCAGTTCTTC.

The chain is built from TRBV2 and TRBJ1-2; 7 nucleotides match TRBD1. V lost 1 base and J lost 7; bases outside the gene matches: 15. The CDR3 contains 17 residues. Germline lookup yields CDR1 SNHLY and CDR2 FYNNEI. The DNA for the CDR3 is TGTGCCAGCAGTGAAGGGGTCGAACAGGGGTTCTGGTGTGGCTACACCTTC. This sequence encodes CASSEGVEQGFWCGYTF.

V gene TRBV30 combines with J gene TRBJ1-4; D uncertain. CDR1 and CDR2 (germline): GTSNPN, SVGIG (reference sequence). With 2 bases removed from V and 5 bases from J, the gap between germline ends came to 9 bases. The CDR3 totals 13 residues. The CDR3, as DNA: TGTGCCTGGAGTACAGCTTGGAATGAAAAACTGTTTTTT. Translated: CAWSTAWNEKLFF.

The chain is built from TRBV15 and TRBJ1-2, with 7 bases matching TRBD1. Germline V gene lookup returns CDR1 LNHNV and CDR2 YYDKDF (reference sequence). The CDR3 is made up of 12 amino acids. V lost 9 bases and J lost 4; bases outside the gene matches: 5. CDR3 DNA: TGTGCCACGGGACAGCGAGGCTATGGCTACACCTTC. Its translation: CATGQRGYGYTF.

V is TRBV15 and J is TRBJ2-1; D not resolved. With 0 bases removed from V and 0 bases from J, the gap between germline ends came to 12 bases. Germline V gene sequence: CDR1 LNHNV, CDR2 YYDKDF (reference sequence). The CDR3 has 17 amino acids. CDR3 sequence (DNA): TGTGCCACCAGCAGAGAGCTGACACTGAGCTCCTACAATGAGCAGTTCTTC. Translating it yields CATSRELTLSSYNEQFF.